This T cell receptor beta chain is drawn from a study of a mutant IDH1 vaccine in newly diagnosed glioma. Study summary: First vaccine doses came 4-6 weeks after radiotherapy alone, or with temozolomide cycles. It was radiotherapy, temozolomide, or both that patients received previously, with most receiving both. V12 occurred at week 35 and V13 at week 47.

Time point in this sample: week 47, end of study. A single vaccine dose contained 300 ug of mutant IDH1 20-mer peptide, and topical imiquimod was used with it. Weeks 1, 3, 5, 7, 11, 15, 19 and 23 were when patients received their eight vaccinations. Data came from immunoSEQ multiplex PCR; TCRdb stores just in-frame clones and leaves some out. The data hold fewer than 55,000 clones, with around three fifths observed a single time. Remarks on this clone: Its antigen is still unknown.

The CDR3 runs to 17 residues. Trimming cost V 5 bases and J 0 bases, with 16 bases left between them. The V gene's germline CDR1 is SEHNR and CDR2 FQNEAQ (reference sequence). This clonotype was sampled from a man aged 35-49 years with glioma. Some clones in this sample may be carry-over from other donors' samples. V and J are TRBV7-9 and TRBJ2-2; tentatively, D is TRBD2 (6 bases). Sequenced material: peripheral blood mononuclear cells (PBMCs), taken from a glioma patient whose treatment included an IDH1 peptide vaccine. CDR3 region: CASSPHRGGTNTGELFF. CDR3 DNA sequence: TGTGCCAGCAGCCCCCACCGTGGGGGGACGAACACCGGGGAGCTGTTTTTT.